This T cell receptor (beta chain) is from a study of T cells expressing NK-cell markers. The TCR beta cDNA came from 5'RACE template switching with UMIs. TCRdb reprocessed the 5' RACE reads and stores each CDR3 protein as one record, lacking DNA. Its listing shows about 440,000 distinct CDR3 sequences. Germline V gives CDR1 WSHSY, CDR2 SAAADI. This CDR3 contains 14 residues. The sequence was obtained from a woman aged 18 to 75 in good health. This chain connects TRBV10-2 to TRBJ2-3; the D gene TCRdb calls, TRBD2, cannot be checked with no DNA. Material: blood T cells: a sorted CD56 or NKG2C T cell subset, CD4+ or CD8+ T cells, or bulk PBMC T cells (not recorded which). The CDR3 sequence is CASRRAAGLDTQYF.